This TCR beta chain was sequenced for a study of blood T cells in healthy people across ages. Regarding the study as a whole: Diversity figures based on one million T cells were deemed too low.

Sample-barcoded 5' priming and a J-beta primer mix drove a second PCR of 7 to 11 cycles. TCRdb called the 5' RACE reads again in MiXCR, with one record for every CDR3 protein. Found here are around 600,000 distinct CDR3 sequences, 40% to 55% of them singletons; the top ten hold around 23%. A word on this clonotype: Its antigen is unknown.

Germline assignment: CDR1 SGHTA and CDR2 FQGNSA. Trimming removed 2 bases from V and 14 bases from J, with 10 bases in between. The CDR3 is made up of 11 amino acids. Sequencing was performed on blood. This clonotype was sampled from an elderly man in good health. V is TRBV7-2 and J is TRBJ2-1; perhaps TRBD1 as D (6 bases). The CDR3 nucleotides are TGTGCCAGCAGCTTACAGGGGCGAAAGTTCTTC. This encodes CASSLQGRKFF.